The 10 T cell receptor beta chains presented below share a single source sample, sequenced in a study of shared clonotypes between healthy human individuals (dated by TCRdb to 2020 to 2022). To prepare the library, the immunoSEQ multiplex PCR assay was applied. TCRdb mirrors the immuneACCESS table, restricted to in-frame sequences. Some clones are absent from its copies; in checked studies, under half trace to an unresolved V gene, and the reason for the others is unknown. For this sample there are 97,000 or so clones; approximately 51% appear just once. The top ten hold roughly 16% of the sample. The sample was PBMCs. All receptors derive from a woman aged 40 to 50 in good health. Some clones in this sample may be carry-over from other donors' samples.

The rearrangement joins TRBV14 to TRBJ1-2; D may be TRBD1 (6 bases). Germline CDR1 is SGHDN and CDR2 is FVKESK. The CDR3 is 17 amino acids. Trimming shortened V by 4 bases and J by 0 bases, and 18 bases separated the two germline ends. The CDR3: CASSRTGRQVSNYGYTF. In DNA form, the CDR3 reads TGTGCCAGCAGCCGGACCGGTAGACAGGTCTCTAACTATGGCTACACCTTC.

The chain uses TRBV19 and TRBJ2-6; 8 positions match TRBD1. V was clipped by 8 bases and J by 0 bases; unmatched bases: 9. Germline V gene data show CDR1 as LNHDA and CDR2 as SQIVND (reference sequence). The CDR3 is 17 residues long. This CDR3 reads CASFKGQGLSGANVLTF. For the CDR3, the DNA is TGTGCCAGTTTCAAAGGACAGGGTCTCTCTGGGGCCAACGTCCTGACTTTC.

Remarks on this clone: This specimen includes other DNA sequences encoding the same CDR3. This chain joins TRBV7-3 and TRBJ2-2; D not certain. V lost 2 bases and J lost 2, with 6 bases in between. The CDR3 spans 14 residues. CDR1 and CDR2 from the germline V gene are SGHTA and FQGTGA. Here the CDR3 reads CASSLGLNTGELFF. CDR3 in DNA: TGTGCCAGCAGCTTAGGGCTTAACACCGGGGAGCTGTTTTTT.

This chain joins TRBV7-9 and TRBJ1-4; D unresolved. CDR3 length equals 14 residues. Trimming pared 5 bases from V and 3 bases from J, leaving 10 bases between. The germline gives CDR1 SEHNR, CDR2 FQNEAQ (reference sequence). The CDR3 DNA is TGTGCCAGCAGCCGAAGGGAGGCTAATGAAAAACTGTTTTTT. It is translated as CASSRREANEKLFF.

This clone was counted at least ten times. V and J are TRBV30 and TRBJ1-6; perhaps TRBD1 as D (5 bases). CDR1 is GTSNPN and CDR2 is SVGIG in the germline V gene (reference sequence). CDR3 length: 13 residues. Trimming took 3 bases from V and 10 from J, leaving 13 bases between them. CDR3 DNA: TGTGCCTGGAGGTCTCGGGACTACTCACCCCTCCACTTT. As protein: CAWRSRDYSPLHF. The full variable domain, completed using reference TRBV30 and TRBJ1-6, is SQTIHQWPATLVQPVGSPLSLECTVEGTSNPNLYWYRQAAGRGLQLLFYSVGIGQISSEVPQNLSASRPQDRQFILSSKKLLLSDSGFYLCAWRSRDYSPLHFGNGTRLTVT.

V gene TRBV7-9 combines with J gene TRBJ2-1; 8 bases fit TRBD2. This CDR3 has 15 residues. Germline V CDR1 and CDR2: SEHNR, FQNEAQ (reference sequence). The trim removed 4 bases at V and 6 bases at J, leaving 8 bases unmatched. The CDR3 sequence: CASSYIAGTCNEQFF. For the CDR3, the DNA is TGTGCCAGCAGCTATATAGCGGGAACTTGCAATGAGCAGTTCTTC.

This chain links TRBV5-6 with TRBJ2-1; 8 nucleotides line up with TRBD2. J lost 4 bases, V lost 6 bases, and 12 bases had no gene match. The CDR3 has 16 residues. The germline V gene encodes CDR1 SGHDT and CDR2 YYEEEE. Written as DNA, the CDR3 is TGTGCCAGCACCAGGGATCGCGGGAGGTTTTACAATGAGCAGTTCTTC. This translates into CASTRDRGRFYNEQFF.

In nucleotides, the CDR3 is TGTGCCAGCAGCTTATGGGGCCAAGAGACCCAGTACTTC. Amino acid sequence: CASSLWGQETQYF. The genes are TRBV7-8 and TRBJ2-5; D is unclear. CDR1 is SGHVS and CDR2 is FQNEAQ in the germline V gene. V lost 2 bases, J lost 1 base, and 5 bases lay in between. This CDR3 is 13 amino acids long.

The chain is built from TRBV28 and TRBJ2-5, with D maybe TRBD1 (5 bases). This CDR3 has 15 residues. Trimming took off 4 bases at V and 1 base at J, with 13 bases between the two ends. Germline V gene lookup returns CDR1 MDHEN and CDR2 SYDVKM. The DNA for the CDR3 is TGTGCCAGCAGTTATGAATCGGACATCCAAGAGACCCAGTACTTC. Translated: CASSYESDIQETQYF.

This clone was counted at least ten times. CDR3 nucleotide sequence: TGTGCCAGCAGCTTAGGACAGGGGGCAGGGGAGACCCAGTACTTC. Amino acid sequence: CASSLGQGAGETQYF. The rearrangement links TRBV11-1 to TRBJ2-5; 10 bases align to TRBD1. This CDR3 comprises 15 residues. Unmatched junction bases numbered 4, after V lost 1 base and J lost 5 bases. In germline, CDR1 is SGHAT, CDR2 FQDESV (reference sequence).